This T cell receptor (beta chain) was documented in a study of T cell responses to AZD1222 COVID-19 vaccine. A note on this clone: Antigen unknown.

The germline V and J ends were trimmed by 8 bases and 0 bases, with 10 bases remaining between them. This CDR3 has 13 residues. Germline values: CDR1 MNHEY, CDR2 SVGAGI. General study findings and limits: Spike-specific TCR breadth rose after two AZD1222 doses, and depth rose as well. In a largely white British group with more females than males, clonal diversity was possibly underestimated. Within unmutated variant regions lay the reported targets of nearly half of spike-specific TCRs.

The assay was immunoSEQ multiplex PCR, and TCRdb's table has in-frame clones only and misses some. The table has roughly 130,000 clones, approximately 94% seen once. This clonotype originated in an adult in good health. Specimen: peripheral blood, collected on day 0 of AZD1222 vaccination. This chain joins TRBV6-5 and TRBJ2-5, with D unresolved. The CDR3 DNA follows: TGTGCCAGCTATTCCCCGTACCAAGAGACCCAGTACTTC. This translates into CASYSPYQETQYF.